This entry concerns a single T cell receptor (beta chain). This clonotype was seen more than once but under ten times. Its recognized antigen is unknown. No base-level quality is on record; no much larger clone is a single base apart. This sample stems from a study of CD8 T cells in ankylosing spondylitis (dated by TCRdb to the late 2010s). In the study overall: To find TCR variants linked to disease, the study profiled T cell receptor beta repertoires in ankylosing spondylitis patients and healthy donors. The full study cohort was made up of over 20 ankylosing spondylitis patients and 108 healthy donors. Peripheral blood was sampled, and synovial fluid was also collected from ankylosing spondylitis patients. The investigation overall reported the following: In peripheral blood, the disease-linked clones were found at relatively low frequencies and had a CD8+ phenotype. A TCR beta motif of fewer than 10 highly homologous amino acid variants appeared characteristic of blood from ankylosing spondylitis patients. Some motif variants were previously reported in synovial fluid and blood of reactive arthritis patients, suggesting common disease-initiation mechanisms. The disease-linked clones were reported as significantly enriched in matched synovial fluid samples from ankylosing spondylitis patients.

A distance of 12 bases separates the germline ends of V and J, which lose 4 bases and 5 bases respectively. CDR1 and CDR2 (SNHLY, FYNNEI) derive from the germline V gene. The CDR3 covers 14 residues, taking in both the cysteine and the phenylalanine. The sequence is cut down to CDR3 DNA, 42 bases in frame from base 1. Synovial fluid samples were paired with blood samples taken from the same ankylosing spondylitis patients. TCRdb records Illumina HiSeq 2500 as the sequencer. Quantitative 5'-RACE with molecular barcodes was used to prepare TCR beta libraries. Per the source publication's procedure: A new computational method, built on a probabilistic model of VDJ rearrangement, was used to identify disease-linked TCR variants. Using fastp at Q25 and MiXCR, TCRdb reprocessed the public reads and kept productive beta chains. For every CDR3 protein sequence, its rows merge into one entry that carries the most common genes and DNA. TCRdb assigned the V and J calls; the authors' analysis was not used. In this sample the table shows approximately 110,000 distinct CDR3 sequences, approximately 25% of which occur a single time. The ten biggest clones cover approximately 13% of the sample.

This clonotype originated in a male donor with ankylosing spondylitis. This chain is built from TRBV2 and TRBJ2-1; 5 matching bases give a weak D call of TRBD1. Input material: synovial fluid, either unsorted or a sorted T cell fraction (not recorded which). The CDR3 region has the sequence CASSGAGLNNEQFF. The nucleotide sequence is TGTGCCAGCAGTGGGGCAGGGCTCAACAATGAGCAGTTCTTC.